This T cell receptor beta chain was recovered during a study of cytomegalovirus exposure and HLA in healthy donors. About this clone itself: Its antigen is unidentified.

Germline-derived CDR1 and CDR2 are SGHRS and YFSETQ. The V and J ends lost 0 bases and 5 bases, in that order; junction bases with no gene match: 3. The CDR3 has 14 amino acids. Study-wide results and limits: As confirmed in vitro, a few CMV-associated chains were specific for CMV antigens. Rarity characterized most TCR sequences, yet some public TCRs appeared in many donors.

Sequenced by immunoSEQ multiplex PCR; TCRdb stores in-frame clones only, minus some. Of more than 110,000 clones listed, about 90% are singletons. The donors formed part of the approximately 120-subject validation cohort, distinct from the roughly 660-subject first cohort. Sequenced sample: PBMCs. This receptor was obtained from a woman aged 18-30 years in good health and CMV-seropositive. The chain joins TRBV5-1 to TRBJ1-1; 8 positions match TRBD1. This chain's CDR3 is CASSLGQGRTEAFF. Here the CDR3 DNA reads TGCGCCAGCAGCTTGGGACAGGGGCGGACTGAAGCTTTCTTT.